This entry concerns a single T cell receptor (beta chain). This CDR3 contains 14 residues. V was shortened by 5 bases and J by 0 bases, with 13 bases between the two germline ends. The germline V gene has CDR1 SQVTM and CDR2 ANQGSEA. In the PCR, 60 Vbeta and 13 Jbeta primers were used. TCRdb's table, derived via immunoSEQ multiplex PCR, lists solely in-frame clones and lacks some. The sample shows 80,000 to 100,000 clones, around four fifths of them seen only once. The source of the sample is a study of cytomegalovirus exposure and HLA in healthy donors. The specimen was PBMCs. The chain links TRBV29-1 to TRBJ1-1; D not resolved. The sequence was collected from a female donor in good health and CMV-seropositive. This CDR3 reads CSVSKEILNTEAFF. The CDR3 DNA is TGCAGCGTTTCGAAAGAGATCTTGAACACTGAAGCTTTCTTT.